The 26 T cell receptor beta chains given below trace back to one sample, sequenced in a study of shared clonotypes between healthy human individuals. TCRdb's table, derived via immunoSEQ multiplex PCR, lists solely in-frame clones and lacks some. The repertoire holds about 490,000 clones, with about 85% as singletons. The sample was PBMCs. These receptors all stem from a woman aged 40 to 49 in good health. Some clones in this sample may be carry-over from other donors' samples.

In nucleotides, the CDR3 is TGCGCCAGCAGCCTACAGCCCGGGACCATCAATGAGCAGTTCTTC. Translating it yields CASSLQPGTINEQFF. The chain is built from TRBV5-1 and TRBJ2-1; either TRBD1 or TRBD2 may supply D (5 bases each). CDR1 SGHRS and CDR2 YFSETQ come from the germline V gene. V was pared by 4 bases and J by 6 bases, with 17 bases between. The CDR3 has 15 residues.

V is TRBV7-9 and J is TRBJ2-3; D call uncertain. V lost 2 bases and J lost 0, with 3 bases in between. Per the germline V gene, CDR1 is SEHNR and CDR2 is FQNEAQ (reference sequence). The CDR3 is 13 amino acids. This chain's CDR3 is CASSLSSTDTQYF. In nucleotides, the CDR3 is TGTGCCAGCAGCTTAAGTAGCACAGATACGCAGTATTTT.

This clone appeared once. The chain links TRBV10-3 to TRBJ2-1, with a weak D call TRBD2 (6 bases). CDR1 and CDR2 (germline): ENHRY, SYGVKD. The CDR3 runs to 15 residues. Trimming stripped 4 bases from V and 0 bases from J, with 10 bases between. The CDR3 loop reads CAISGYGSSYNEQFF. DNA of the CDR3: TGTGCCATCAGTGGTTACGGGAGCTCCTACAATGAGCAGTTCTTC.

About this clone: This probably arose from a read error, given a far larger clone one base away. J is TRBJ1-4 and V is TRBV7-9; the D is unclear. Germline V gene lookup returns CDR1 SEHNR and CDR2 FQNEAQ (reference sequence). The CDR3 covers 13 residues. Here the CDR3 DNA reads TGTGCCGGCAGCTCCGGGGCTAATGAAAAACTGTTTTTT. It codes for CAGSSGANEKLFF. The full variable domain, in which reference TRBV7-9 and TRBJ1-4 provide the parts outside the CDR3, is DTGVSQNPRHKITKRGQNVTFRCDPISEHNRLYWYRQTLGQGPEFLTYFQNEAQLEKSRLLSDRFSAERPKGSFSTLEIQRTEQGDSAMYLCAGSSGANEKLFFGSGTQLSVL.

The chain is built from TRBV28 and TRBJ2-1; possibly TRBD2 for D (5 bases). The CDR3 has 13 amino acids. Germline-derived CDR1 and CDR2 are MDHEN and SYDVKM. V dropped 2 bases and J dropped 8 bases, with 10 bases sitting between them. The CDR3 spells CASSLALAHEQFF. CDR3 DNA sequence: TGTGCCAGCAGTTTAGCCCTAGCTCATGAGCAGTTCTTC.

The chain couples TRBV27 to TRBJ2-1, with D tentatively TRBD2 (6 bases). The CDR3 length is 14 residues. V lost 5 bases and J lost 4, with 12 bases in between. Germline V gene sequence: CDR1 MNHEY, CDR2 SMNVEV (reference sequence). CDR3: CASSPGTSYNEQFF. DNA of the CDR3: TGTGCCAGCAGTCCCGGGACTTCATACAATGAGCAGTTCTTC.

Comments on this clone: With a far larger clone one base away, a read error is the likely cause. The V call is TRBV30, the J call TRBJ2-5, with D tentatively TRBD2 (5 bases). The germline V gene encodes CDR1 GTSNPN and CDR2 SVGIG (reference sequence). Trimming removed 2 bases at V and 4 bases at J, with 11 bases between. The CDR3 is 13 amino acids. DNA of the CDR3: TGTGCCTGGAGTTATAGCGCCCGAGAGACCCAGTACTTC. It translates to CAWSYSARETQYF.

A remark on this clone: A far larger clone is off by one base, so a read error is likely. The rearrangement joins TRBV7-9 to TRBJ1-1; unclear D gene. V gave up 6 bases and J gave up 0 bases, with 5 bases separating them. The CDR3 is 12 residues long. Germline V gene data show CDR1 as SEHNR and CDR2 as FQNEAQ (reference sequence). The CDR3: CASRGLNTEAFF. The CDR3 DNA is TGTGCCAGCAGGGGCTTGAACACTGAAGCTTTCTTT. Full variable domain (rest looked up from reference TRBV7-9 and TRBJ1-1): DTGVSQNPRHKITKRGQNVTFRCDPISEHNRLYWYRQTLGQGPEFLTYFQNEAQLEKSRLLSDRFSAERPKGSFSTLEIQRTEQGDSAMYLCASRGLNTEAFFGQGTRLTVV.

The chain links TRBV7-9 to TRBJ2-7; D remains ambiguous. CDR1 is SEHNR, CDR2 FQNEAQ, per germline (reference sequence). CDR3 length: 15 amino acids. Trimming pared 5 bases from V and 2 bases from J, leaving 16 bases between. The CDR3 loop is CASSNIDTEPYEQYF. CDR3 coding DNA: TGTGCCAGCAGCAATATAGACACTGAACCCTACGAGCAGTACTTC.

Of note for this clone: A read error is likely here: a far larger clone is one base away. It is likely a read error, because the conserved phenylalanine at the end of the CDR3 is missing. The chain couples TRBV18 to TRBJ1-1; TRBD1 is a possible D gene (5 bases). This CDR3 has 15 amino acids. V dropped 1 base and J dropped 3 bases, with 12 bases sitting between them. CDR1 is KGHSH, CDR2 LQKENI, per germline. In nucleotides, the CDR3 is TGTGCCAGCTCACCACGCGGGGACGGCTACACTGAAGCTTTCCTT. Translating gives CASSPRGDGYTEAFL.

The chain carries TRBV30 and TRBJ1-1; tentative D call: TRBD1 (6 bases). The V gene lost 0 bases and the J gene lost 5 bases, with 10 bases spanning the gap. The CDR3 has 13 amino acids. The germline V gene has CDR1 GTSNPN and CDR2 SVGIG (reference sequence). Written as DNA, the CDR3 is TGTGCCTGGAGTGTACAGGGTACAACTGAAGCTTTCTTT. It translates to CAWSVQGTTEAFF. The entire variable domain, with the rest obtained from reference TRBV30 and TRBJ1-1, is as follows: SQTIHQWPATLVQPVGSPLSLECTVEGTSNPNLYWYRQAAGRGLQLLFYSVGIGQISSEVPQNLSASRPQDRQFILSSKKLLLSDSGFYLCAWSVQGTTEAFFGQGTRLTVV.

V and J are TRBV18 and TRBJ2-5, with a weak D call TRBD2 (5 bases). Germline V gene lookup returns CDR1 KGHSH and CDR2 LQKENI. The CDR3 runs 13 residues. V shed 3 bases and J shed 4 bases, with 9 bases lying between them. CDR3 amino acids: CASSPGEVETQYF. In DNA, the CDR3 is TGTGCCAGCTCACCGGGAGAGGTAGAGACCCAGTACTTC.

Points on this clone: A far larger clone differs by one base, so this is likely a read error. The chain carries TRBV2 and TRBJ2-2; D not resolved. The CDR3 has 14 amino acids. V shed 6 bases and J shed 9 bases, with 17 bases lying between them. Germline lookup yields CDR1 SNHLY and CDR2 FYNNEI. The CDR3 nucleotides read TGTGCCAGCAGCTCCCAAATGGGGATCAGGGAGCTGTTTTTT. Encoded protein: CASSSQMGIRELFF.

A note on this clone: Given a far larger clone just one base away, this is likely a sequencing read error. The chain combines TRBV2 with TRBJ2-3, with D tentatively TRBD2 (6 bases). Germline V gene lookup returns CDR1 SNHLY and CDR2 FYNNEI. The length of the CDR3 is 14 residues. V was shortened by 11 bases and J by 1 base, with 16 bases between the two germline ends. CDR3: CACGLFQGTDTQYF. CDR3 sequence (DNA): TGTGCCTGTGGACTATTCCAAGGCACAGATACGCAGTATTTT.

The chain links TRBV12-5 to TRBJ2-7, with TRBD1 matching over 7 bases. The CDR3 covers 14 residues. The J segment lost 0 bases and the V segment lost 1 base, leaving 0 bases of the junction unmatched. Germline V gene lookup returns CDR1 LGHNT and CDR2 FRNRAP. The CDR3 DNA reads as TGTGCTAGTGGTTTGGCAGGGGGCTCCTACGAGCAGTACTTC. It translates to CASGLAGGSYEQYF. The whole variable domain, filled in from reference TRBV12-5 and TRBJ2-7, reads DARVTQTPRHKVTEMGQEVTMRCQPILGHNTVFWYRQTMMQGLELLAYFRNRAPLDDSGMPKDRFSAEMPDATLATLKIQPSEPRDSAVYFCASGLAGGSYEQYFGPGTRLTVT.

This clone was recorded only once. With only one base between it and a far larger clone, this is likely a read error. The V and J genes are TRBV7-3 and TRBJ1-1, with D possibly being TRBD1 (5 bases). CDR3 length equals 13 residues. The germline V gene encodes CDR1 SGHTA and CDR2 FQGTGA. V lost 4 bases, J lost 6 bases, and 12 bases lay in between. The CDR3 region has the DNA TGTGCCAGCAGCTCATCAGGGACCGCTGAAGCTTTCTTT. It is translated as CASSSSGTAEAFF.

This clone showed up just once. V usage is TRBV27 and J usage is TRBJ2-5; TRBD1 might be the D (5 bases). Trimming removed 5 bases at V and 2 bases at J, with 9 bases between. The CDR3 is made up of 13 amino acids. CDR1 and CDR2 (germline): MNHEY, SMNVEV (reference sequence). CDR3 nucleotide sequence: TGTGCCAGCAGTCCCGACAGTCAAGAGACCCAGTACTTC. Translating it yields CASSPDSQETQYF.

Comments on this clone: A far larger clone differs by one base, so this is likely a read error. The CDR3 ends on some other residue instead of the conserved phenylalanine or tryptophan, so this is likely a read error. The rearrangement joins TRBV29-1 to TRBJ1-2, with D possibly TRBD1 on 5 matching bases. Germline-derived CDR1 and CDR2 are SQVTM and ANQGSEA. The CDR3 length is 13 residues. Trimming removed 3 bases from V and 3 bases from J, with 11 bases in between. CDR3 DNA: TGCAGCGTTGACGCAGGGAAGTACTATGGCTACACCTCC. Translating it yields CSVDAGKYYGYTS.

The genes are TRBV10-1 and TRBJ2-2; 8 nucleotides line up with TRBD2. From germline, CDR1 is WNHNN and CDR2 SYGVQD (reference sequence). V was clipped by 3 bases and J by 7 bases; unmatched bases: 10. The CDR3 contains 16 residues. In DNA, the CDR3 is TGCGCCAGCAGTGATGGTTCCCGCGGGAGGATCGGGGAGCTGTTTTTT. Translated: CASSDGSRGRIGELFF.

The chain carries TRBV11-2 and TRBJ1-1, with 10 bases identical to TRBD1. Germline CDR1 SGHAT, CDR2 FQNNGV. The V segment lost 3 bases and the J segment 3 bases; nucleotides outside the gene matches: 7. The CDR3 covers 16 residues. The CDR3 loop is CASSFGQGVSDTEAFF. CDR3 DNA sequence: TGTGCCAGCAGCTTTGGACAGGGGGTGTCCGACACTGAAGCTTTCTTT.

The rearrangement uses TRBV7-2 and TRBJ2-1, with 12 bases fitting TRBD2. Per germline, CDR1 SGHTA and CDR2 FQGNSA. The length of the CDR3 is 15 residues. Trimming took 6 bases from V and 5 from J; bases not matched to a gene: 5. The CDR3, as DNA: TGTGCCAGCAGTCTAGCGGGAGGGCCTCACAATGAGCAGTTCTTC. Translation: CASSLAGGPHNEQFF.

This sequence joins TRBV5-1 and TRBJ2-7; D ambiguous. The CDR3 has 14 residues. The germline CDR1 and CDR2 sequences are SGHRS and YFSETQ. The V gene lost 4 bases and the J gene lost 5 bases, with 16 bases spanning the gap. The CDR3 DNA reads TGCGCCAGCAGCCCGCCTGCGGAGTCTCACGAGCAGTACTTC. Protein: CASSPPAESHEQYF.

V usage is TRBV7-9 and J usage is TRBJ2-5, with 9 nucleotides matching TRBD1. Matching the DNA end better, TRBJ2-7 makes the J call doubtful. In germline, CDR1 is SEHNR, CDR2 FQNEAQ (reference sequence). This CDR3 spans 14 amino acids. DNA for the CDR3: TGTGCCAGCAGCCGGACAGGGGATTTCTACGAGCAGTACTTC. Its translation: CASSRTGDFYEQYF.

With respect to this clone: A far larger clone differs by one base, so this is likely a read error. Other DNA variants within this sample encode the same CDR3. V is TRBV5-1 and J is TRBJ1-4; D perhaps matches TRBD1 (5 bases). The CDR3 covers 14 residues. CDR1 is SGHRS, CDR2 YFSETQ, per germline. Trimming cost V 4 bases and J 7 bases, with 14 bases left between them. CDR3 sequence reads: CASSLGDSSEKLFF. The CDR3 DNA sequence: TGCGCCAGCAGCCTAGGGGATTCTAGTGAAAAACTGTTTTTT.

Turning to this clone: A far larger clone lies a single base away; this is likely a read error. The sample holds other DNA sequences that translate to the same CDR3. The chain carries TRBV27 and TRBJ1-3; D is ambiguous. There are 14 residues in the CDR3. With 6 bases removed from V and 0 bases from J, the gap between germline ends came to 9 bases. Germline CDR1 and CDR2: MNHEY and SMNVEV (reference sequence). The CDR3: CASSYAGSGNTIYF. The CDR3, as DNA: TGTGCCAGCAGCTATGCGGGCTCTGGAAACACCATATATTTT.

The CDR3 DNA sequence: TGTGCCAGCAGTGCCGAATCGGGGGTCACTGAAGCTTTCTTT. It yields the protein CASSAESGVTEAFF. V is TRBV6-4 and J is TRBJ1-1; perhaps TRBD1 as D (5 bases). Germline CDR1 is MRHNA and CDR2 is SNTAGT. The CDR3 runs to 14 residues. Trimming cost V 4 bases and J 4 bases, with 13 bases left between them.